This T cell receptor beta chain was observed in a study of PD-L1 blockade in urothelial cancer. Background on the study: At 3 weeks after treatment start (second dose) and again at 6 weeks, blood was analyzed.

Each PCR reaction had synthetic TCR analog templates spiked into it. The protocol was immunoSEQ multiplex PCR, while the TCRdb copy is restricted to in-frame clones and leaves out a portion. The sample carries about 20,000 clones, around nine tenths recorded once. V lost 4 bases to trimming and J lost 5 bases; unmatched junction nucleotides: 14. Germline CDR1 reads SGHTS; CDR2 reads YDEGEE. The length of the CDR3 is 16 residues. Patients had urothelial carcinoma that was locally advanced or metastatic. The chain links TRBV5-8 to TRBJ2-7; TRBD1 agrees at 8 bases. This receptor was taken from a man aged 45 to 65 with urothelial cancer. The sequences come from PBMCs, collected around atezolizumab (anti-PD-L1) treatment. The CDR3 sequence: CASSRDWTGPRDEQYF. The CDR3 DNA is TGTGCCAGCAGCCGTGATTGGACAGGGCCCAGGGACGAGCAGTACTTC.